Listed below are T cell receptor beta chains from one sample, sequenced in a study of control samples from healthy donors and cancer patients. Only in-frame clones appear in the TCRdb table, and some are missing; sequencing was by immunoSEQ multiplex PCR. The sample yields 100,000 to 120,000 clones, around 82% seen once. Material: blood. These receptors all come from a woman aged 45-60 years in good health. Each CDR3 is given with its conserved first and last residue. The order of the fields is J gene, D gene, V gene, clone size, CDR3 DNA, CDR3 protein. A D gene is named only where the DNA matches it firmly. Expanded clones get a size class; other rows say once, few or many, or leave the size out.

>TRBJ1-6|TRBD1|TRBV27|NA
TGTGCCAGCAGCAGGAAACAGGGGGGCAATTCACCCCTCCACTTT
CASSRKQGGNSPLHF
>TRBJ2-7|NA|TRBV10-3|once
TGTGCCATCAGTGAGTCCACAGCCTACGAGCAGTACTTC
CAISESTAYEQYF
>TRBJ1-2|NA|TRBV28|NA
TGTGCCAGCAGTTCCGGGTATAAAATGTCCCCATCCGTCCCTGGAGCTAACTATGGCTACACCTTC
CASSSGYKMSPSVPGANYGYTF
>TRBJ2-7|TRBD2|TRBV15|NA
TGTGCCACCAGAGGTGGGGGACTACACGAGCAGTACTTC
CATRGGGLHEQYF
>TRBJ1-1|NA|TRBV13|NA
TGTGCCAGCAGCTTACAAGGAGTATTGAACACTGAAGCTTTCTTT
CASSLQGVLNTEAFF
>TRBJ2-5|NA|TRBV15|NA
TGTGCCACCAGCAGAGATGGGCAGACCCAGTACTTC
CATSRDGQTQYF
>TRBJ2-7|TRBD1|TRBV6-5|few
TGTGCCAGTAAAAAAGACAGGGTGATCTACGAGCAGTACTTC
CASKKDRVIYEQYF
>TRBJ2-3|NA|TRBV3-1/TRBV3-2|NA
TGTGCCAGCAGCCACGACACAGATACGCAGTATTTT
CASSHDTDTQYF
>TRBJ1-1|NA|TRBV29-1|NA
TGCAGCGTTGAGCGGGCGAACACTGAAGCTTTCTTT
CSVERANTEAFF
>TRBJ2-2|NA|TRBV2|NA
TGTGCCAGCAGTGATCCGACTGGAGGGTTTACCGGGGAGCTGTTTTTT
CASSDPTGGFTGELFF
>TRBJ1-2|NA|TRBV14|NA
TGTGCCAGCAGCCAAGGGACGAGGGATTATGGCTACACCTTC
CASSQGTRDYGYTF
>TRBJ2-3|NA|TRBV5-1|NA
TGCGCCAGCAGCGGTACCGGGGGCTTCACAGATACGCAGTATTTT
CASSGTGGFTDTQYF
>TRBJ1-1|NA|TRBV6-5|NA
TGTGCCAGCAGTCCGCCGGACTGGTTTGACACTGAAGCTTTCTTT
CASSPPDWFDTEAFF
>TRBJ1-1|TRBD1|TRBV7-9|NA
TGTGCCAGCAATGCAAGGGACAGAAACACTGAAGCTTTCTTT
CASNARDRNTEAFF
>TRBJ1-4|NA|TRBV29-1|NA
TGCAGCGTTGGGGAGGCGGACGAAAAACTGTTTTTT
CSVGEADEKLFF
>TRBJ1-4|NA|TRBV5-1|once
TGCGCCAGCAGCTTTTCGACAGCAACTAATGAAAAACTGTTTTTT
CASSFSTATNEKLFF
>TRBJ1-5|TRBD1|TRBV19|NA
TGTGCCAGTAGTTCTGGGACAGGGGGCGAGCAGCCCCAGCATTTT
CASSSGTGGEQPQHF
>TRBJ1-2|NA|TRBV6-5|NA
TGTGCCGGGTTGGTGGGGGACGGACTAAACTATGGCTACACCTTC
CAGLVGDGLNYGYTF
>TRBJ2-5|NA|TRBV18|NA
TGTGCCAGCTCACCGCCGCGTGGGGAGTCCCAGTACTTC
CASSPPRGESQYF
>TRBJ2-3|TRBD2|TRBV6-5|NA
TGTGCCAGCAAAGTTAGCGGGAGTACAGATACGCAGTATTTT
CASKVSGSTDTQYF
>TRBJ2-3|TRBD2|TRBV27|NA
TGTGCCAGCAGTTCCCCTAGCGGGAGTGGGACAGATACGCAGTATTTT
CASSSPSGSGTDTQYF
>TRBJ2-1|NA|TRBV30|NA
TGTGCCGGGGGGTTGGGGCTAGCCGGGAAGGGGGATGAGCAGTTCTTC
CAGGLGLAGKGDEQFF
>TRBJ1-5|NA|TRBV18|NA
TGTGCCAGCTCCCCGTCAGGGGCCCAGAACAATCAGCCCCAGCATTTT
CASSPSGAQNNQPQHF
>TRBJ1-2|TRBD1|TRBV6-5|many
TGTGCCAGCAGTTACTCAAGCACAGGGGTTCAAGATGGCTACACCTTC
CASSYSSTGVQDGYTF
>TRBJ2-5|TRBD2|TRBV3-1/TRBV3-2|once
TGTGCCAGCAAAGAAGCGGGGGGTAACCAAGAGACCCAGTACTTC
CASKEAGGNQETQYF
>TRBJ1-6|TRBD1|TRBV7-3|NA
TGTGCCAGCAGCACGACAGGGAACGATTCACCCCTCCACTTT
CASSTTGNDSPLHF
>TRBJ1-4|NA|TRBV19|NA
TGTGCCAGTAGTCCGACAGTGACTAATGAAAAACTGTTTTTT
CASSPTVTNEKLFF
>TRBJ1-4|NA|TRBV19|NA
TGTGCCAGTAGTATAGATTCTAGAGGAGAAAAACTGTTTTTT
CASSIDSRGEKLFF
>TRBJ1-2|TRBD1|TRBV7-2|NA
TGTGCCAGCTCTCTACACAGGGGCGATGGCTACACCTTC
CASSLHRGDGYTF
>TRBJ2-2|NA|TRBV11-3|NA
TGTGCCAGCAGCACCCGGACAGCGAACACCGGGGAGCTGTTTTTT
CASSTRTANTGELFF
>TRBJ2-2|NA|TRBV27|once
TGTGCCAGCGCGGGACTGGGGAACACCGGGGAGCTGTTTTTT
CASAGLGNTGELFF
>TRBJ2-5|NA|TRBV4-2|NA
TGTGCCAGCAGCCAAGTCGCAGGAACCCAAGAGACCCAGTACTTC
CASSQVAGTQETQYF
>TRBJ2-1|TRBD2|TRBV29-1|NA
TGCAGCGTTGCTACTAGCGGGAGAGGGGAGCAGTTCTTC
CSVATSGRGEQFF
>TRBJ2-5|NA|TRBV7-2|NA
TGTGCCAGCAGCCTAACACCCTCAGGGTTGGAGACCCAGTACTTC
CASSLTPSGLETQYF
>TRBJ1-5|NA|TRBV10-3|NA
TGTGCCACCGCTCCTCGCAGGGACGATCAGCCCCAGCATTTT
CATAPRRDDQPQHF
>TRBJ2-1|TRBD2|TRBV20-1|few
TGCAGTGCTAGTGACGGGGGGGCCTTCCACAATGAGCAGTTCTTC
CSASDGGAFHNEQFF
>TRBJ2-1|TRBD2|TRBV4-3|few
TGCGCCAGCAGCCAAGTTTTGGCTAGCGGGACTTCGGGTGAGCAGTTCTTC
CASSQVLASGTSGEQFF